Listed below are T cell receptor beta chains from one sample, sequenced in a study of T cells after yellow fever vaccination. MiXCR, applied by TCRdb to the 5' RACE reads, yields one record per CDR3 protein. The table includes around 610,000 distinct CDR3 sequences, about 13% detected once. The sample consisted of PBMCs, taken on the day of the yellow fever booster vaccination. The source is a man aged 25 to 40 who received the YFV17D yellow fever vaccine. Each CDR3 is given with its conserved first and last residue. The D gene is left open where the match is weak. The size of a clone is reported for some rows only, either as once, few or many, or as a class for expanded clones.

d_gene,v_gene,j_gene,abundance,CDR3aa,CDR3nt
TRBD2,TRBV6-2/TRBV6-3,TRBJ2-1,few,CASRYLAGGYNEQFF,TGTGCCAGCAGATATCTAGCGGGGGGTTACAATGAGCAGTTCTTC
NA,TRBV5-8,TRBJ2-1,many,CASIPGYVGRNEQFF,TGTGCCAGCATCCCGGGGTACGTGGGTAGAAATGAGCAGTTCTTC
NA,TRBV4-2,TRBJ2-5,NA,CASSLNREQTQYF,TGTGCCAGCAGCCTCAACAGGGAACAGACCCAGTACTTC
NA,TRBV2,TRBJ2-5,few,CASSGPRGETQYF,TGTGCCAGCAGTGGACCCCGGGGGGAGACCCAGTACTTC
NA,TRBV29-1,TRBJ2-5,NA,CSVAFGERGTQYF,TGCAGCGTTGCGTTTGGGGAAAGAGGGACCCAGTACTTC
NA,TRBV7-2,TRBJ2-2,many,CASRGGAGELFF,TGTGCCAGCAGGGGGGGTGCCGGGGAGCTGTTTTTT
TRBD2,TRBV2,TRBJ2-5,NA,CASRAGETETQYF,TGTGCCAGCAGGGCGGGAGAGACGGAGACCCAGTACTTC
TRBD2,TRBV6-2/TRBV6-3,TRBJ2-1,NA,CASSYGGRDLAEQFF,TGTGCCAGCAGTTACGGCGGGAGGGATTTGGCGGAGCAGTTCTTC
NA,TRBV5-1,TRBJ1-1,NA,CASSLPGNTLNTEAFF,TGCGCCAGCAGCCTACCCGGAAACACTCTGAACACTGAAGCTTTCTTT
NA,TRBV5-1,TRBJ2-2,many,CASSTRYIGELFF,TGCGCCAGCAGCACCAGATACATCGGGGAGCTGTTTTTT
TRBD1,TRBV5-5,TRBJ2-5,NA,CASSQLGQAQETQYF,TGTGCCAGCAGCCAACTTGGACAGGCCCAGGAGACCCAGTACTTC
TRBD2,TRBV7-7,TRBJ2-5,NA,CASSLRLAGGQETQYF,TGTGCTAGCAGCCTACGACTAGCGGGAGGTCAAGAGACCCAGTACTTC
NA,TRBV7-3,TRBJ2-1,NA,CASSLIGLNNEQFF,TGTGCCAGCAGCTTAATTGGACTAAACAATGAGCAGTTCTTC
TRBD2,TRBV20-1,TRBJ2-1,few,CSARDPASGIRNIREQFF,TGCAGTGCTAGAGATCCTGCTAGCGGGATCCGTAATATTCGGGAGCAGTTCTTC
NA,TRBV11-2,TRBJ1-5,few,CASSLVSWSGPERGNQPQHF,TGTGCCAGCAGCTTAGTCTCCTGGTCAGGACCTGAGAGGGGCAATCAGCCCCAGCATTTT
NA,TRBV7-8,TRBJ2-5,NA,CASRRVRETQYF,TGTGCCAGCAGAAGGGTCCGGGAGACCCAGTACTTC
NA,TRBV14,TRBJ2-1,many,CASSQVRMAEGPNEQFF,TGTGCCAGCAGCCAGGTCCGGATGGCCGAAGGACCCAATGAGCAGTTCTTC
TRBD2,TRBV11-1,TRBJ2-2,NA,CASSLTSGVANTGELFF,TGTGCCAGCAGCCTGACTAGCGGAGTCGCTAACACCGGGGAGCTGTTTTTT
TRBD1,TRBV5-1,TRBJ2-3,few,CASSYTGATDTQYF,TGCGCCAGCAGCTACACAGGGGCGACAGATACGCAGTATTTT
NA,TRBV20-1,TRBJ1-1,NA,CSAGASMNTEAFF,TGCAGTGCCGGGGCGAGTATGAACACTGAAGCTTTCTTT
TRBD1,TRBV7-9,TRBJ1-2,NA,CASSYRGDRTGYGYTF,TGTGCCAGCAGCTATAGGGGGGACAGGACGGGCTATGGCTACACCTTC
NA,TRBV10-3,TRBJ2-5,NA,CAISATGAETQYF,TGTGCCATCAGTGCGACGGGGGCCGAGACCCAGTACTTC
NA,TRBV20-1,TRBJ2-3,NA,CSASRPGTDTQYF,TGCAGTGCCAGCCGACCGGGCACAGATACGCAGTATTTT
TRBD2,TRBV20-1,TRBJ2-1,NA,CSAFKEREIYNEQFF,TGCAGTGCCTTTAAGGAGCGGGAGATCTACAATGAGCAGTTCTTC
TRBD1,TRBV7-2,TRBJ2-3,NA,CASSPGTGAEYF,TGTGCCAGCAGCCCCGGGACAGGGGCGGAGTATTTT
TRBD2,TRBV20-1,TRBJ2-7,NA,CSAESGLADSYEQYF,TGCAGTGCTGAATCCGGACTAGCGGACTCCTACGAGCAGTACTTC
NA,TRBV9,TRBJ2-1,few,CASSATDGGSSYNEQFF,TGTGCCAGCAGCGCCACCGACGGAGGGAGCTCCTACAATGAGCAGTTCTTC
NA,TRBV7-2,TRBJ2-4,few,CASSLGREPKNIQYF,TGTGCCAGCAGCTTAGGCAGGGAGCCCAAAAACATTCAGTACTTC
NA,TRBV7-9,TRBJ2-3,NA,CANSGQTDTQYF,TGTGCCAACTCCGGACAAACAGATACGCAGTATTTT
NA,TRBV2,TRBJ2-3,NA,CASSQTTATDTQYF,TGTGCCAGCAGTCAAACAACGGCCACAGATACGCAGTATTTT
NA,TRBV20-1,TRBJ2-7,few,CSARRETRAYEQYF,TGCAGTGCTAGACGCGAGACTAGGGCCTACGAGCAGTACTTC
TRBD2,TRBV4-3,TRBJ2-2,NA,CASSPDSILAGGSGELFF,TGCGCCAGCAGCCCAGATTCGATACTAGCGGGAGGAAGCGGGGAGCTGTTTTTT
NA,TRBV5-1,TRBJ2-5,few,CASHTQGGETQYF,TGCGCCAGCCACACCCAGGGTGGAGAGACCCAGTACTTC
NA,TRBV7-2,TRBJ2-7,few,CASSLSGFLGEQYF,TGTGCCAGCAGCTTATCCGGGTTCCTGGGTGAGCAGTACTTC
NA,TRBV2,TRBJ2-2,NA,CASAVKRNTGELFF,TGTGCCAGCGCTGTGAAGCGGAACACCGGGGAGCTGTTTTTT
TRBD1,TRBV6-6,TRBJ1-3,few,CASSGQGGNTIYF,TGTGCCAGCAGCGGACAGGGTGGAAACACCATATATTTT
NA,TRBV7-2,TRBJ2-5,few,CASSSDPLRGSGTQYF,TGTGCCAGCAGCTCCGATCCCCTTCGGGGGAGTGGGACCCAGTACTTC
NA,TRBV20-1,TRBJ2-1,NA,CSAKSSQIYNEQFF,TGCAGTGCTAAAAGCTCCCAAATCTACAATGAGCAGTTCTTC
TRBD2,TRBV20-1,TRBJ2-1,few,CSARDRLAGGRVQFF,TGCAGTGCTAGAGATAGACTAGCGGGAGGTCGGGTGCAGTTCTTC
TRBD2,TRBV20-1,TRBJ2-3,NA,CSARDSPFLAGDGDTQYF,TGCAGTGCTAGAGATAGTCCCTTTCTAGCGGGAGATGGAGATACGCAGTATTTT
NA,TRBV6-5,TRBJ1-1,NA,CASSYSGYTNTEAFF,TGTGCCAGCAGTTACTCGGGTTATACGAACACTGAAGCTTTCTTT
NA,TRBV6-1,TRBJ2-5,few,CASRERGLGETQYF,TGTGCCAGCAGAGAACGGGGTTTAGGGGAGACCCAGTACTTC